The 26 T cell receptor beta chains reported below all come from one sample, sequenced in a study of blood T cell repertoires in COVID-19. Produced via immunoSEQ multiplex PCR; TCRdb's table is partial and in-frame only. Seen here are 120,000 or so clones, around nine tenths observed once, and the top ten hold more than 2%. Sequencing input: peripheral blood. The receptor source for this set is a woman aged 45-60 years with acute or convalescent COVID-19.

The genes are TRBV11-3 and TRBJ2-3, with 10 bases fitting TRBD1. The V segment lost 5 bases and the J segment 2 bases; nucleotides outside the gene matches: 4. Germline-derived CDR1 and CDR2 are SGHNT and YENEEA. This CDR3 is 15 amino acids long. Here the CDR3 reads CASSRGQGDTDTQYF. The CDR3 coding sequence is TGTGCCAGCAGCCGCGGACAGGGGGACACAGATACGCAGTATTTT.

The CDR3 is CASSLGRGGETQYF. The DNA of the CDR3 is TGTGCCAGCAGCTTGGGTCGGGGGGGAGAGACCCAGTACTTC. V usage is TRBV5-4 and J usage is TRBJ2-5; 8 bases are shared with TRBD2. The germline V gene has CDR1 SGHNT and CDR2 YYREEE (reference sequence). With V trimmed by 0 bases and J by 4 bases, 2 bases remained unmatched. The CDR3 loop spans 14 amino acids.

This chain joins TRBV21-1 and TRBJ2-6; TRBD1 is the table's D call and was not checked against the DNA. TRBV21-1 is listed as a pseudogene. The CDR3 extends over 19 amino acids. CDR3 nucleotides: TGTGCCAGCAGCAAAGATTTTCAGGCTCAGGGCTCTGGGGCCAACGTCCTGACTTTC. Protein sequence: CASSKDFQAQGSGANVLTF.

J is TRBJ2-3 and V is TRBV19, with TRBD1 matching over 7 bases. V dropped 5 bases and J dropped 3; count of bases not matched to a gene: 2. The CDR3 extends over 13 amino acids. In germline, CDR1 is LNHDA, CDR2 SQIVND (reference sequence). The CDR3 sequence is CASSGGQTDTQYF. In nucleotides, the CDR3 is TGTGCCAGTAGTGGGGGACAGACAGATACGCAGTATTTT. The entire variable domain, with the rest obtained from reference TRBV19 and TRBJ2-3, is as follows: DGGITQSPKYLFRKEGQNVTLSCEQNLNHDAMYWYRQDPGQGLRLIYYSQIVNDFQKGDIAEGYSVSREKKESFPLTVTSAQKNPTAFYLCASSGGQTDTQYFGPGTRLTVL.

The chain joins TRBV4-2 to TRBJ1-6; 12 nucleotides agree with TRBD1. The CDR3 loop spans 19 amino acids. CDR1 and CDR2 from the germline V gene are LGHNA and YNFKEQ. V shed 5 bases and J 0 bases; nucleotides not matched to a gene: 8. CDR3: CASSEGTGGPSSYNSPLHF. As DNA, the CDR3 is TGTGCCAGCAGCGAAGGGACAGGGGGCCCAAGCTCCTATAATTCACCCCTCCACTTT.

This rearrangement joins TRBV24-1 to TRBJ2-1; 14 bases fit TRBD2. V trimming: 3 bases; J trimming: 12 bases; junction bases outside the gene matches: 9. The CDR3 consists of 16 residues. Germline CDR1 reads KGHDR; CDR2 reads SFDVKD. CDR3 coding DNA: TGTGCCACCAGTGATGCCGGGACTAGCGGGAGTTCTGGGCAGTTCTTC. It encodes CATSDAGTSGSSGQFF.

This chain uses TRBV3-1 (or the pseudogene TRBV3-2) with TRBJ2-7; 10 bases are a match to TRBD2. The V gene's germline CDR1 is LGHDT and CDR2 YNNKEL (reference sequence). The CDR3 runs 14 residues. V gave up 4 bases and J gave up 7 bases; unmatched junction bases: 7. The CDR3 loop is CASSPNQRGGEQYF. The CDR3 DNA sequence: TGTGCCAGCAGCCCCAACCAGCGGGGGGGTGAGCAGTACTTC.

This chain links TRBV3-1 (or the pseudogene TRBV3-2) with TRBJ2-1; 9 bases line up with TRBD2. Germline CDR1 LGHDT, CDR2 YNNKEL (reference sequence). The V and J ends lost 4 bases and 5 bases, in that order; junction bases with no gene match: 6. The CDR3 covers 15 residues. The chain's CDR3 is CASSPRAGGDNEQFF. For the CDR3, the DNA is TGTGCCAGCAGCCCCCGGGCGGGGGGGGACAATGAGCAGTTCTTC.

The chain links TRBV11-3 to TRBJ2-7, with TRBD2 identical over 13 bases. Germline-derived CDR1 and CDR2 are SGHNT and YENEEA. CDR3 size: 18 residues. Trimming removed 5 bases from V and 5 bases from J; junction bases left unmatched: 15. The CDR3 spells CASSHSVLAGGVLDEQYF. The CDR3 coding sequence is TGTGCCAGCAGCCATTCGGTACTAGCGGGGGGGGTTTTAGACGAGCAGTACTTC.

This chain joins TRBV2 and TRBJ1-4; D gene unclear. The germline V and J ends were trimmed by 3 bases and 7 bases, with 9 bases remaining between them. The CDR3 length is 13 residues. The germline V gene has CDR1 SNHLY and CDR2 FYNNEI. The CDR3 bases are TGTGCCAGCAGTGAGCACGGTTTTGAAAAACTGTTTTTT. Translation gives CASSEHGFEKLFF.

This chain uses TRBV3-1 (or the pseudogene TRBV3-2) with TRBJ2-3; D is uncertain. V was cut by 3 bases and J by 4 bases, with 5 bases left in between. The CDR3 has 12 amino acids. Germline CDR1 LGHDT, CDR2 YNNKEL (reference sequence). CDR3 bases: TGTGCCAGCAGCCATACGGCAGATACGCAGTATTTT. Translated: CASSHTADTQYF.

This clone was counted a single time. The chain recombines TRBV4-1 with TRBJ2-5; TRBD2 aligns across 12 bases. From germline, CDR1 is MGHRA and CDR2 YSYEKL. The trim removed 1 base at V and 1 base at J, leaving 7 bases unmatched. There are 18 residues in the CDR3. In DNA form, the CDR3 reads TGCGCCAGCAGCCAAGCGACTAGCGGGGGAAGACTCCAAGAGACCCAGTACTTC. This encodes CASSQATSGGRLQETQYF.

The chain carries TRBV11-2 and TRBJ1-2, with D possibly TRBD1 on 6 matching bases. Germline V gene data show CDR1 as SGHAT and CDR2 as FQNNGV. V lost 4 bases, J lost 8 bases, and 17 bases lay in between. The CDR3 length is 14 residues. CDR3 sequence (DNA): TGTGCCAGCAGCTATGGAGGCAGGGGTCGCGGCTACACCTTC. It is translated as CASSYGGRGRGYTF.

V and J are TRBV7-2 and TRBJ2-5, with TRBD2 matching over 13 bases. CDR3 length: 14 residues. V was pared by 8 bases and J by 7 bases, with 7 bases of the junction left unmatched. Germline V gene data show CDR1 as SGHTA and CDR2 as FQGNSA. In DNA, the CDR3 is TGTGCCAGCCGGACTAGCGGGAGCGTTGGGACCCAGTACTTC. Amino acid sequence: CASRTSGSVGTQYF.

CDR3 nucleotide sequence: TGTGCCAGCAGTTACTCCCGCAGGGGGAGCTCCTACGAGCAGTACTTC. Amino acids: CASSYSRRGSSYEQYF. This chain links TRBV6-5 with TRBJ2-7; TRBD1 agrees at 7 bases. The CDR3 totals 16 residues. Germline V lookup: CDR1 MNHEY, CDR2 SVGAGI. J was trimmed by 0 bases and V by 0 bases; bases with no gene match: 5.

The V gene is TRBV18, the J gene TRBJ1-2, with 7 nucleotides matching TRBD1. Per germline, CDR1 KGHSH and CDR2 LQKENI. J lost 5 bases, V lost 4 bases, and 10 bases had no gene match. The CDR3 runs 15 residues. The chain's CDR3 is CASSLGTDVGYGYTF. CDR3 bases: TGTGCCAGCTCACTAGGGACAGATGTCGGATATGGCTACACCTTC.

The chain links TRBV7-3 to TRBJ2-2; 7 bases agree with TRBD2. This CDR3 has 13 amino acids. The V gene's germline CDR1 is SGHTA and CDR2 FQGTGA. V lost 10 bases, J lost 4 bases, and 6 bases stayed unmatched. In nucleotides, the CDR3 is TGTGCCACCTCTAGCGGTGCCACCGGGGAGCTGTTTTTT. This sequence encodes CATSSGATGELFF.

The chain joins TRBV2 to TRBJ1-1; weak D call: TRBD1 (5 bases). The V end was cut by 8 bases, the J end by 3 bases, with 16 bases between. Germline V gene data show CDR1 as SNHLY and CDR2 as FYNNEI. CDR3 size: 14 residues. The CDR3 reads CASVVRTGDTEAFF. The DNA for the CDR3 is TGTGCCAGCGTGGTGAGAACAGGCGACACTGAAGCTTTCTTT.

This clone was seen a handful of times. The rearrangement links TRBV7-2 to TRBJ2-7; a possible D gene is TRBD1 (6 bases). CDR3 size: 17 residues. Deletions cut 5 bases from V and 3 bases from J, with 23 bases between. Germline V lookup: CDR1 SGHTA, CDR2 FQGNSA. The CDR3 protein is CASSAQTGTRILYEQYF. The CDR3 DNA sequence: TGTGCCAGCAGCGCCCAGACCGGGACACGGATTCTCTACGAGCAGTACTTC.

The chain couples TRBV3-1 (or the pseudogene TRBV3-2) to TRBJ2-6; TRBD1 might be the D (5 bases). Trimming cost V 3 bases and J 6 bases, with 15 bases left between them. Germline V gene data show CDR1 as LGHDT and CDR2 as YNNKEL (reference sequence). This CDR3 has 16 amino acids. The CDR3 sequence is CASSQWDGAPANVLTF. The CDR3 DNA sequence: TGTGCCAGCAGCCAGTGGGATGGGGCTCCGGCCAACGTCCTGACTTTC.

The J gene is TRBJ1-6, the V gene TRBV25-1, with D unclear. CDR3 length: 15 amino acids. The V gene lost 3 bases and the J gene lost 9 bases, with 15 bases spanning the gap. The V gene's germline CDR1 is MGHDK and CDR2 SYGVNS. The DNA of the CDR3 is TGTGCCAGCAGTGATCCGAGGGCCGCCAGTTCACCCCTCCACTTT. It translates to CASSDPRAASSPLHF. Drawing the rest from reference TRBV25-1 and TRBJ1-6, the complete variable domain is EADIYQTPRYLVIGTGKKITLECSQTMGHDKMYWYQQDPGMELHLIHYSYGVNSTEKGDLSSESTVSRIRTEHFPLTLESARPSHTSQYLCASSDPRAASSPLHFGNGTRLTVT.

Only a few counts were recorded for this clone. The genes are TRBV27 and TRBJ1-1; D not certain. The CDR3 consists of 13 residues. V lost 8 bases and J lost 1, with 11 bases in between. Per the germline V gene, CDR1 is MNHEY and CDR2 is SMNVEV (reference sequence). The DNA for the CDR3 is TGTGCCAGCCGAAGAACGGGGAACACTGAAGCTTTCTTT. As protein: CASRRTGNTEAFF.

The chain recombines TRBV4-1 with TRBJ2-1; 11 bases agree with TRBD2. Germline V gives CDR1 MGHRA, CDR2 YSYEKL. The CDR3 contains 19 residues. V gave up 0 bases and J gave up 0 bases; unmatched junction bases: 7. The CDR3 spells CASSQEAGLAASSYNEQFF. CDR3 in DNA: TGCGCCAGCAGCCAAGAGGCGGGACTAGCGGCGAGCTCCTACAATGAGCAGTTCTTC.

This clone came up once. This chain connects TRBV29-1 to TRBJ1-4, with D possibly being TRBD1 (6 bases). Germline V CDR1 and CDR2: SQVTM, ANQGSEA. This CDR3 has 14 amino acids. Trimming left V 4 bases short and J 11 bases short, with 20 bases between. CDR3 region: CSVGERTGSGKLFF. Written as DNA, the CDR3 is TGCAGCGTTGGAGAGAGAACAGGGTCCGGGAAACTGTTTTTT.

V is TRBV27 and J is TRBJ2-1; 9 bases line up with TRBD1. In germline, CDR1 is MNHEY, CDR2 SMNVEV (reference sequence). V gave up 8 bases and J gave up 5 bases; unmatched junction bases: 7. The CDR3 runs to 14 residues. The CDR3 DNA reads TGTGCCAGCGGTCGACAGGGGGTCCACAATGAGCAGTTCTTC. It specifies CASGRQGVHNEQFF.

The CDR3 loop is CASSQVGQSTDTQYF. The CDR3 DNA sequence: TGTGCCAGCAGCCAAGTAGGACAAAGCACAGATACGCAGTATTTT. This rearrangement joins TRBV3-1 (or the pseudogene TRBV3-2) to TRBJ2-3; possible D gene TRBD1, 5 bases. Germline V lookup: CDR1 LGHDT, CDR2 YNNKEL (reference sequence). Trimming left V 1 base short and J 0 bases short, with 8 bases between. The CDR3 spans 15 residues.